The 11 T cell receptor beta chains reported below all come from one sample, sequenced in a study of OX40 agonist ivuxolimab in advanced cancers. Measured with immunoSEQ multiplex PCR; TCRdb has only the in-frame clones, and not every one. The sample yields approximately 39,000 clones, around 80% seen once. Sequencing used CD4+ or CD8+ T cells sorted from blood, obtained in a trial of the OX40 agonist ivuxolimab. These receptors were obtained from an adult with an advanced solid tumor such as melanoma, head and neck, liver or kidney cancer.

The V call is TRBV28, the J call TRBJ1-5; 9 bases align to TRBD1. The CDR3 sequence is 14 residues long. J gave up 9 bases and V 4 bases, and 7 bases lay outside the gene matches. The germline gives CDR1 MDHEN, CDR2 SYDVKM. CDR3 bases: TGTGCCAGCAGTTCGACAGGGGGAGTGACGCCCCAGCATTTT. Protein: CASSSTGGVTPQHF.

This clone was counted a single time. The V gene is TRBV19, the J gene TRBJ1-1; no definite D call. Trimming stripped 2 bases from V and 4 bases from J, with 8 bases between. This CDR3 has 13 residues. In germline, CDR1 is LNHDA, CDR2 SQIVND (reference sequence). The CDR3 sequence is CASSIRPGTEAFF. The CDR3 coding sequence is TGTGCCAGTAGTATACGACCTGGCACTGAAGCTTTCTTT.

The CDR3 nucleotides are TGTGCCAGCAGCTTCCACGACAGGATGAACACTGAAGCTTTCTTT. This sequence encodes CASSFHDRMNTEAFF. V and J are TRBV7-8 and TRBJ1-1; possible D gene TRBD1, 6 bases. Germline lookup yields CDR1 SGHVS and CDR2 FQNEAQ. This CDR3 contains 15 residues. Trimming cost V 3 bases and J 0 bases, with 11 bases left between them.

V usage is TRBV29-1 and J usage is TRBJ2-7; no firm D call. The V and J ends lost 5 bases and 0 bases respectively, with 14 bases between them. CDR3 size: 14 residues. CDR1 and CDR2 (germline): SQVTM, ANQGSEA. The CDR3 reads CSVYTRTSSYEQYF. Written as DNA, the CDR3 is TGCAGCGTTTACACAAGAACCAGCTCCTACGAGCAGTACTTC.

The V call is TRBV6-1, the J call TRBJ1-4; D not certain. There are 14 residues in the CDR3. The V and J ends lost 5 bases and 8 bases respectively, with 15 bases between them. Per germline, CDR1 MNHNS and CDR2 SASEGT. DNA for the CDR3: TGTGCCAGCAGTAAAAGGACGGAAGGCGAAAAACTGTTTTTT. It yields the protein CASSKRTEGEKLFF.

The chain uses TRBV5-6 and TRBJ2-5; TRBD1 or TRBD2 may be the D gene (5 bases each). CDR3 size: 13 residues. Germline CDR1 and CDR2: SGHDT and YYEEEE. With 6 bases removed from V and 4 bases from J, the gap between germline ends came to 13 bases. The CDR3: CASIDRGGETQYF. The CDR3, as DNA: TGTGCCAGCATCGACCGGGGCGGAGAGACCCAGTACTTC.

V gene TRBV10-3 combines with J gene TRBJ2-5; tentatively, D is TRBD2 (6 bases). The V end was cut by 3 bases, the J end by 1 base, with 12 bases between. CDR1 and CDR2 from the germline V gene are ENHRY and SYGVKD. The CDR3 has 15 amino acids. The CDR3 DNA is TGTGCCATCAGTGATTTCGGGACTCCCCAAGAGACCCAGTACTTC. Translation gives CAISDFGTPQETQYF.

This chain joins TRBV28 and TRBJ1-2; 9 bases agree with TRBD1. The CDR3 covers 15 residues. With V trimmed by 6 bases and J by 0 bases, 5 bases remained unmatched. Germline V CDR1 and CDR2: MDHEN, SYDVKM. Written as DNA, the CDR3 is TGTGCCAGCAGGAGTAGACAGGGGGCTAACTATGGCTACACCTTC. Translated: CASRSRQGANYGYTF.

This chain links TRBV6-1 with TRBJ2-3; D is perhaps TRBD1 (6 bases). Trimming pared 2 bases from V and 4 bases from J, leaving 13 bases between. Per the germline V gene, CDR1 is MNHNS and CDR2 is SASEGT. The CDR3 contains 15 residues. As DNA, the CDR3 is TGTGCCAGCAGTGAAAGGGGGAGTTGGGCAGATACGCAGTATTTT. Encoded protein: CASSERGSWADTQYF.

The chain is built from TRBV7-9 and TRBJ1-1; a possible D gene is TRBD1 (6 bases). CDR1 is SEHNR, CDR2 FQNEAQ, per germline (reference sequence). V dropped 8 bases and J dropped 6 bases, with 19 bases sitting between them. This CDR3 comprises 14 residues. This CDR3 reads CASGPEQGGAEAFF. The CDR3 nucleotides are TGTGCCAGCGGCCCAGAACAGGGTGGAGCTGAAGCTTTCTTT. The whole variable domain, remainder taken from reference TRBV7-9 and TRBJ1-1, is DTGVSQNPRHKITKRGQNVTFRCDPISEHNRLYWYRQTLGQGPEFLTYFQNEAQLEKSRLLSDRFSAERPKGSFSTLEIQRTEQGDSAMYLCASGPEQGGAEAFFGQGTRLTVV.

This clone was detected a few times. This chain connects TRBV7-8 to TRBJ2-1; the match to TRBD2 covers 10 bases. The CDR3 is 16 amino acids. After removal of 5 bases from V and 2 bases from J, the junction contained 6 bases not matched to a gene. In germline, CDR1 is SGHVS, CDR2 FQNEAQ. CDR3 amino acids: CASSPFGTSAYNEQFF. CDR3 sequence (DNA): TGTGCCAGCAGCCCCTTCGGGACTAGCGCCTACAATGAGCAGTTCTTC.